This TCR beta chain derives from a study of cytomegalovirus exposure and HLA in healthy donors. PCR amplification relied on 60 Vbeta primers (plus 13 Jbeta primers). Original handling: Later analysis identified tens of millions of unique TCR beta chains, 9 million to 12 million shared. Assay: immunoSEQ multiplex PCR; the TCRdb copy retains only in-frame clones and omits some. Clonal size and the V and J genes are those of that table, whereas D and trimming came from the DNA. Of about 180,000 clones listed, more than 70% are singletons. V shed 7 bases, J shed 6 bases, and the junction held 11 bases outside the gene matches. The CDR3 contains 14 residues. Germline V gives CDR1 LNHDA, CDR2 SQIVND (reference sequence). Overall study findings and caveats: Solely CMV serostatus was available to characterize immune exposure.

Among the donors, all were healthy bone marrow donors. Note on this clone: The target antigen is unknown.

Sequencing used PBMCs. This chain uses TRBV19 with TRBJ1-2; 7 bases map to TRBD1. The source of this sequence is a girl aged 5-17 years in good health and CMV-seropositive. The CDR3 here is CASTPWRGQDGYTF. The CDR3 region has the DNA TGTGCCAGTACCCCCTGGAGGGGGCAGGATGGCTACACCTTC.